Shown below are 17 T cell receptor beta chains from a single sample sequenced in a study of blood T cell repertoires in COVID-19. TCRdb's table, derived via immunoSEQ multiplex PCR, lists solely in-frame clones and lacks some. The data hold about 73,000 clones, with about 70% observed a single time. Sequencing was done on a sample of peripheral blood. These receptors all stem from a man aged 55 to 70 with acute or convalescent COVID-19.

The CDR3 bases are TGTGCCAGCAGTTTTGGACAGAACTATGGCTACACCTTC. This encodes CASSFGQNYGYTF. The rearrangement joins TRBV12-3 or TRBV12-4 to TRBJ1-2; D perhaps matches TRBD1 (6 bases). V was trimmed by 3 bases and J by 2 bases, leaving 7 bases between them. The length of the CDR3 is 13 residues.

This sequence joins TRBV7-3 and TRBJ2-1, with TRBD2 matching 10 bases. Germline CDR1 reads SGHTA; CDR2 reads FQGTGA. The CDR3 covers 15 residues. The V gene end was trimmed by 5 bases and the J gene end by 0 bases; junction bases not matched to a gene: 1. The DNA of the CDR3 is TGTGCCAGCAGCATAGCGGGGGGCTCCTACAATGAGCAGTTCTTC. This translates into CASSIAGGSYNEQFF.

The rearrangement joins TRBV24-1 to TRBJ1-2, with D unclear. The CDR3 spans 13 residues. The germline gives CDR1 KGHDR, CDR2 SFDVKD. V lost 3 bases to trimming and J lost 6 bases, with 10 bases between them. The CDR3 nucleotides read TGTGCCACCAGTGATCGGACTGACCATGGCTACACCTTC. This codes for CATSDRTDHGYTF.

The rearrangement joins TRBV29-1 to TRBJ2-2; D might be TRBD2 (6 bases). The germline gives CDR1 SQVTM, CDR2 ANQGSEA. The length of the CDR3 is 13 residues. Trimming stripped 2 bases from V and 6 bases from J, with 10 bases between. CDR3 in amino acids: CSVEPSAAGELFF. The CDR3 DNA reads TGCAGCGTTGAACCTAGCGCTGCCGGGGAGCTGTTTTTT.

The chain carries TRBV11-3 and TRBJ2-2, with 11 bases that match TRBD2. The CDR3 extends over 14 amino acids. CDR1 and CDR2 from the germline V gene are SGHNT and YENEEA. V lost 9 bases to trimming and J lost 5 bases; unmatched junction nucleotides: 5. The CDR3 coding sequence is TGTGCCAGTTCGGGACTAGCGGTAACCGGGGAGCTGTTTTTT. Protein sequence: CASSGLAVTGELFF.

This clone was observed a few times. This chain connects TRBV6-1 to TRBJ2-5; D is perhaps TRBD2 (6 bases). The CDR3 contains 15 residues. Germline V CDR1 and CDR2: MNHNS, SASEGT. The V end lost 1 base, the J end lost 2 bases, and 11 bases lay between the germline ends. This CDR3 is CASSEVVAGQETQYF. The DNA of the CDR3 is TGTGCCAGCAGTGAAGTGGTGGCGGGGCAAGAGACCCAGTACTTC.

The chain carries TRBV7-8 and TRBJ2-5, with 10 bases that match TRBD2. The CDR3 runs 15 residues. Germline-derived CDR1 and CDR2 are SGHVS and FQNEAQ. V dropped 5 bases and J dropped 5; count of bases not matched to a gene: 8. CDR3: CASSPQAGGWETQYF. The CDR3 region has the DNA TGTGCCAGCAGCCCTCAAGCGGGGGGGTGGGAGACCCAGTACTTC.

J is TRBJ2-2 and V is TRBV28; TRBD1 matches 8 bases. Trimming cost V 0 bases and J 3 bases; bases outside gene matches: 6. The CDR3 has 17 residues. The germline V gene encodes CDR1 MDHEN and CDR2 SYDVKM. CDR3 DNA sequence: TGTGCCAGCAGTTTATGGGGGACAGGAGCGGACACCGGGGAGCTGTTTTTT. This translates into CASSLWGTGADTGELFF.

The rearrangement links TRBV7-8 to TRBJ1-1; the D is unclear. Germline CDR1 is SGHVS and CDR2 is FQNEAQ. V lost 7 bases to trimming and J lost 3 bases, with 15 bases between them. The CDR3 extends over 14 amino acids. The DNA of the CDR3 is TGTGCCAGCACAATTCGGTTCTCGGACACTGAAGCTTTCTTT. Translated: CASTIRFSDTEAFF.

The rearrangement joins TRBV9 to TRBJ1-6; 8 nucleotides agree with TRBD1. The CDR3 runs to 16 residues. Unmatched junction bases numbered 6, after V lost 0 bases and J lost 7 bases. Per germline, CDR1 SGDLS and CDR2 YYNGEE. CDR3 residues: CASSVEGTGLNSPLHF. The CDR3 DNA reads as TGTGCCAGCAGCGTAGAAGGGACAGGTCTAAATTCACCCCTCCACTTT.

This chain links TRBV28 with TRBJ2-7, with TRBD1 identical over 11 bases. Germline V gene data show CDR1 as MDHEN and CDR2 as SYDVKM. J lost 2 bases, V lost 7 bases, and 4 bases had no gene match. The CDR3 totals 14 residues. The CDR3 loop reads CASTGTGGPYEQYF. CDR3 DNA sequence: TGTGCCAGCACAGGGACAGGGGGTCCCTACGAGCAGTACTTC.

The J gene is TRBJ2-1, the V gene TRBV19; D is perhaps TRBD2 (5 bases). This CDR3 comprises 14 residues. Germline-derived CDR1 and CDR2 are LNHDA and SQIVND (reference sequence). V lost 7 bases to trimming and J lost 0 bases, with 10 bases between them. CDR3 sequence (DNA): TGTGCCAGTACCCCGGCGGGCTCCTACAATGAGCAGTTCTTC. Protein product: CASTPAGSYNEQFF.

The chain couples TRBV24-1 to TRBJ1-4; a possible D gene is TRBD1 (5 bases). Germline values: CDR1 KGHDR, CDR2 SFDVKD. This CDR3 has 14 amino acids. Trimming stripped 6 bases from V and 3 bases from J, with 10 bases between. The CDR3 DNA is TGTGCCACCAGTTCAGGGCCGGCTAATGAAAAACTGTTTTTT. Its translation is CATSSGPANEKLFF.

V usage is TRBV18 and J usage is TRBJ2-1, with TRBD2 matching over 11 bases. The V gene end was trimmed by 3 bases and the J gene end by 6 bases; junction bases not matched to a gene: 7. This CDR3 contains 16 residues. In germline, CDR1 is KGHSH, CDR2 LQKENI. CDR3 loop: CASSPFGTSGLNEQFF. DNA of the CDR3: TGTGCCAGCTCACCTTTCGGGACTAGCGGACTCAATGAGCAGTTCTTC.

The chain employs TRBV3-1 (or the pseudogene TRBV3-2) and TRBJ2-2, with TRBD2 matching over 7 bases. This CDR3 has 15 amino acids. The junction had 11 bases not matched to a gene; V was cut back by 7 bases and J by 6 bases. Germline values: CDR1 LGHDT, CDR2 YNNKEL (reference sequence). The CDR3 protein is CASNGGEGISGELFF. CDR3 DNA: TGTGCCAGCAACGGAGGGGAGGGGATTTCCGGGGAGCTGTTTTTT.

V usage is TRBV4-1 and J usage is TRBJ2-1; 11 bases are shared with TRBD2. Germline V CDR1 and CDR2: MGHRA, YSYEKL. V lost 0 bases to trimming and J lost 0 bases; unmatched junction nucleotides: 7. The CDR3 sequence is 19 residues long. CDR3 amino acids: CASSQDPGLAEYSYNEQFF. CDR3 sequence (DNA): TGCGCCAGCAGCCAAGATCCGGGACTAGCGGAGTACTCCTACAATGAGCAGTTCTTC.

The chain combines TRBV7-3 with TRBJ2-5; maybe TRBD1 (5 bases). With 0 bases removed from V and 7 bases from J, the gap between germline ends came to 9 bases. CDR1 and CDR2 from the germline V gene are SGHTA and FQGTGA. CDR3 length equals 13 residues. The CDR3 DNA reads TGTGCCAGCAGCTTAACCCTTCAGGGGACCCAGTACTTC. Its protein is CASSLTLQGTQYF.